Only one count was recorded for the clone carrying this T cell receptor beta chain. The target antigen is unknown. The data originate from a study of cytomegalovirus exposure and HLA in healthy donors. Study-wide context: The platform used for the approximately 130 validation repertoires matched that of the roughly 700 first-cohort repertoires, a later analysis reported.

Study results and caveats: It was reportedly the case that the classifier diagnosed cytomegalovirus status with high specificity and sensitivity.

The length of the CDR3 is 17 residues. The donors were members of the validation cohort comprising some 130 subjects, separate from the approximately 630-subject first cohort. Data came from immunoSEQ multiplex PCR; TCRdb stores just in-frame clones and leaves some out. The table records approximately 64,000 clones, more than 85% of them present only once. This clonotype was obtained from a woman aged 18-29 years in good health and CMV-seronegative. The V call is TRBV21-1, the J call TRBJ1-2. TRBV21-1 corresponds to a pseudogene. Material for sequencing was PBMCs. DNA for the CDR3: TGTGCCAGCAGCAAAGAACGGTCTTATGCCCGTAGATGGGGCTACACCTTC. Translated: CASSKERSYARRWGYTF.